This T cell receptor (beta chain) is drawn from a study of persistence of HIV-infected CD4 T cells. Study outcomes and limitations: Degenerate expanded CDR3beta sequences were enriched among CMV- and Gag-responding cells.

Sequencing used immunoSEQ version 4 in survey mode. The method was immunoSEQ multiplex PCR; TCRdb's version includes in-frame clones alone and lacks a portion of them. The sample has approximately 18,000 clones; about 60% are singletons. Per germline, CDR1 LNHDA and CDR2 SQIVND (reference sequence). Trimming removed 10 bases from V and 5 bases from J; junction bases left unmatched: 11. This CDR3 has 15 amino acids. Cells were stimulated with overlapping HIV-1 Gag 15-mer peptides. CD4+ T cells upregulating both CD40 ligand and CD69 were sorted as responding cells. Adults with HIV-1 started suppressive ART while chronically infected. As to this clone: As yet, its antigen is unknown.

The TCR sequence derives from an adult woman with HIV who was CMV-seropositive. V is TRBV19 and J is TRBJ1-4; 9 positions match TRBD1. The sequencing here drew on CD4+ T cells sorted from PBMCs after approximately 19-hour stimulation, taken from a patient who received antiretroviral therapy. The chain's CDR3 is CATTGGTGRNEKLFF. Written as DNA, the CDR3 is TGTGCCACCACGGGTGGGACAGGGAGAAATGAAAAACTGTTTTTT.